These 27 T cell receptor beta chains originate from one sample sequenced in a study of cytomegalovirus exposure and HLA in healthy donors. Primers for the PCR totalled 60 Vbeta and 13 Jbeta. Profiling relied on immunoSEQ multiplex PCR, and the TCRdb table lists in-frame clones only, not all of them. The sample contains some 160,000 clones, roughly 80% of which appear only once. The sequenced sample was PBMCs. Receptor source: a woman in her thirties or forties in good health and CMV-seropositive.

The chain employs TRBV6-5 and TRBJ2-7, with D possibly TRBD2 on 7 matching bases. Trimming shortened V by 4 bases and J by 0 bases, and 13 bases separated the two germline ends. This CDR3 contains 15 residues. Germline CDR1 is MNHEY and CDR2 is SVGAGI. The CDR3: CASSSGGISSYEQYF. CDR3 nucleotides: TGTGCCAGCAGTTCGGGGGGCATTAGCTCCTACGAGCAGTACTTC.

The CDR3 nucleotides are TGTGCCAGCAGTTTATTCAACAGGGGAAAGTACTTC. Its translation is CASSLFNRGKYF. The rearrangement uses TRBV27 and TRBJ2-5; 7 positions match TRBD1. The CDR3 is 12 amino acids. Trimming removed 1 base from V and 12 bases from J; junction bases left unmatched: 5. Per the germline V gene, CDR1 is MNHEY and CDR2 is SMNVEV (reference sequence).

The rearrangement uses TRBV29-1 and TRBJ2-7, with 9 bases that match TRBD2. In germline, CDR1 is SQVTM, CDR2 ANQGSEA. Trimming at V came to 0 bases and at J to 5 bases, leaving 14 bases not matched to a gene. The CDR3 runs to 17 residues. The CDR3 region is CSVEEGAPASGVNEQYF. The CDR3 coding sequence is TGCAGCGTTGAAGAAGGGGCCCCGGCTAGCGGGGTGAACGAGCAGTACTTC.

V usage is TRBV10-1 and J usage is TRBJ2-1; 8 bases are a match to TRBD2. In germline, CDR1 is WNHNN, CDR2 SYGVQD (reference sequence). V was clipped by 5 bases and J by 3 bases; unmatched bases: 6. The CDR3 spans 15 residues. The CDR3 here is CASSKTGLGYNEQFF. DNA of the CDR3: TGCGCCAGCAGTAAGACGGGACTAGGCTACAATGAGCAGTTCTTC.

The genes are TRBV18 and TRBJ2-6; the match to TRBD2 covers 10 bases. CDR3 length equals 18 residues. CDR1 and CDR2 from the germline V gene are KGHSH and LQKENI. After removal of 6 bases from V and 2 bases from J, the junction contained 10 bases not matched to a gene. CDR3 loop: CASSQGASGSTGANVLTF. The CDR3 nucleotides read TGTGCCAGCTCTCAGGGTGCTAGCGGGAGTACTGGGGCCAACGTCCTGACTTTC.

The genes are TRBV2 and TRBJ2-7; possible D gene TRBD2, 6 bases. V was pared by 7 bases and J by 4 bases, with 17 bases between. The CDR3 loop spans 14 amino acids. The germline V gene has CDR1 SNHLY and CDR2 FYNNEI. The chain's CDR3 is CASTPGGVYYEQYF. In nucleotides, the CDR3 is TGTGCCAGCACGCCGGGCGGGGTATATTACGAGCAGTACTTC.

The table lists this clone with a few counts. This rearrangement joins TRBV5-6 to TRBJ2-3; D gene unclear. Germline V gene sequence: CDR1 SGHDT, CDR2 YYEEEE. Trimming left V 4 bases short and J 4 bases short, with 10 bases between. The CDR3 length is 13 residues. In DNA, the CDR3 is TGTGCCAGCAGCCTTGCGTCTGCAGATACGCAGTATTTT. Translating it yields CASSLASADTQYF. Combining the CDR3 with reference TRBV5-6 and TRBJ2-3 gives the whole variable domain DAGVTQSPTHLIKTRGQQVTLRCSPKSGHDTVSWYQQALGQGPQFIFQYYEEEERQRGNFPDRFSGHQFPNYSSELNVNALLLGDSALYLCASSLASADTQYFGPGTRLTVL.

The chain joins TRBV5-1 to TRBJ1-3; D unresolved. Germline V gene data show CDR1 as SGHRS and CDR2 as YFSETQ. V was pared by 8 bases and J by 0 bases, with 18 bases between. The CDR3 has 16 amino acids. The CDR3 nucleotides read TGCGCCAGTAAGGACTTGGGAGGGCCCTCTGGAAACACCATATATTTT. Translating it yields CASKDLGGPSGNTIYF.

This rearrangement joins TRBV11-3 to TRBJ2-2, with 9 bases matching TRBD2. V lost 5 bases, J lost 7 bases, and 11 bases stayed unmatched. Germline V gives CDR1 SGHNT, CDR2 YENEEA. The CDR3 loop spans 16 amino acids. The CDR3 DNA follows: TGTGCCAGCAGCCCTTCGACTAGCGGCTGGGGCGGGGAGCTGTTTTTT. It encodes CASSPSTSGWGGELFF.

This clone was counted between two and nine times. The CDR3 loop reads CASSRAGERDTQYF. The CDR3 nucleotides read TGTGCCAGCAGTCGTGCGGGGGAGAGAGATACGCAGTATTTT. The V call is TRBV21-1, the J call TRBJ2-3; the table's D call, TRBD2, was not checked against the DNA. TRBV21-1 is a documented pseudogene. The CDR3 contains 14 residues.

V and J are TRBV19 and TRBJ1-1; D may be TRBD1 (5 bases). Germline V CDR1 and CDR2: LNHDA, SQIVND (reference sequence). V gave up 3 bases and J gave up 8 bases, with 13 bases separating them. This CDR3 has 13 residues. In DNA, the CDR3 is TGTGCCAGTAGTATCAAGCAGGGCTCCGAAGCTTTCTTT. Translation: CASSIKQGSEAFF.

The chain employs TRBV10-3 and TRBJ1-1; 9 nucleotides align to TRBD1. V shed 7 bases and J 9 bases; nucleotides not matched to a gene: 6. Germline V lookup: CDR1 ENHRY, CDR2 SYGVKD. CDR3 length: 12 amino acids. The CDR3 reads CAITDRGDKAFF. For the CDR3, the DNA is TGTGCCATCACGGACAGGGGCGACAAAGCTTTCTTT.

This chain joins TRBV9 and TRBJ1-2, with a tentative D call TRBD1 (6 bases). Germline assignment: CDR1 SGDLS and CDR2 YYNGEE. V was trimmed by 3 bases and J by 0 bases, leaving 12 bases between them. The CDR3 spans 15 residues. CDR3 nucleotides: TGTGCCAGCAGCGCAACAGGGATGACTAACTATGGCTACACCTTC. As protein: CASSATGMTNYGYTF.

The rearrangement joins TRBV4-3 to TRBJ2-7; 7 nucleotides agree with TRBD1. This CDR3 comprises 16 residues. V dropped 1 base and J dropped 2; count of bases not matched to a gene: 8. In germline, CDR1 is LGHNA, CDR2 YSLEER. CDR3 sequence: CASSQGGTAGTYEQYF. Here the CDR3 DNA reads TGCGCCAGCAGCCAAGGTGGGACAGCTGGTACCTACGAGCAGTACTTC.

With regard to this clone: One end of the junction is discordant with germline, which a read error may explain. The CDR3 spells CASSLDAIRAPTF. CDR3 bases: TGTGCCAGCAGCTTAGATGCGATCCGAGCGCCTACTTTT. The chain is built from TRBV11-3 and TRBJ2-3; no clear D gene. Germline V gene sequence: CDR1 SGHNT, CDR2 YENEEA. The CDR3 spans 13 residues.

The chain employs TRBV7-2 and TRBJ1-1; D remains ambiguous. V was shortened by 3 bases and J by 5 bases, with 10 bases between the two germline ends. The germline V gene has CDR1 SGHTA and CDR2 FQGNSA. The CDR3 has 13 residues. DNA of the CDR3: TGTGCCAGCAGCTTGGTGGGGAGGACTGAAGCTTTCTTT. It translates to CASSLVGRTEAFF.

This chain uses TRBV30 with TRBJ2-3; D is ambiguous. Germline-derived CDR1 and CDR2 are GTSNPN and SVGIG (reference sequence). The germline V and J ends were trimmed by 2 bases and 0 bases, with 3 bases remaining between them. CDR3 length equals 12 residues. The CDR3 region has the DNA TGTGCCTGGAGTACTAGCACAGATACGCAGTATTTT. Protein: CAWSTSTDTQYF.

J is TRBJ2-3 and V is TRBV27, with unresolved D. The germline V gene has CDR1 MNHEY and CDR2 SMNVEV (reference sequence). This CDR3 is built from 16 residues. The V end lost 5 bases, the J end lost 0 bases, and 15 bases lay between the germline ends. The CDR3: CASSLEPTPSTDTQYF. In nucleotides, the CDR3 is TGTGCCAGCAGTCTTGAGCCCACCCCTAGCACAGATACGCAGTATTTT.

CDR3 in DNA: TGTGCCAGCAGTGAAGTCAGGGTCTACGAGCAGTACTTC. It encodes CASSEVRVYEQYF. V usage is TRBV2 and J usage is TRBJ2-7; a weak D match, TRBD1 (5 bases). CDR3 length: 13 residues. V was clipped by 1 base and J by 3 bases, with 7 bases between them. Germline CDR1 reads SNHLY; CDR2 reads FYNNEI.

This chain links TRBV11-2 with TRBJ2-7; D possibly corresponds to TRBD2 (5 bases). Germline V lookup: CDR1 SGHAT, CDR2 FQNNGV. This CDR3 comprises 13 residues. Trimming took off 4 bases at V and 3 bases at J, with 10 bases between the two ends. DNA of the CDR3: TGTGCCAGCAGCTGGAAAGGAGGCTACGAGCAGTACTTC. Translated: CASSWKGGYEQYF.

The rearrangement joins TRBV28 to TRBJ1-5, with D possibly matching TRBD1 (6 bases). Per the germline V gene, CDR1 is MDHEN and CDR2 is SYDVKM. V gave up 6 bases and J gave up 1 base, with 16 bases separating them. The CDR3 is made up of 16 amino acids. CDR3 DNA sequence: TGTGCCAGCAGCCCCGGGACATCCGCCAGCAATCAGCCCCAGCATTTT. Its protein product is CASSPGTSASNQPQHF.

The count of this clone is one. The chain joins TRBV6-5 to TRBJ2-2; 10 nucleotides match TRBD1. The CDR3 loop spans 15 amino acids. J lost 5 bases, V lost 2 bases, and 2 bases had no gene match. Germline values: CDR1 MNHEY, CDR2 SVGAGI. The CDR3 sequence: CASSYDRGPTGELFF. CDR3 bases: TGTGCCAGCAGTTACGACAGGGGGCCAACCGGGGAGCTGTTTTTT.

Points on this clone: At one end, the junction sequence differs from germline, possibly due to a read error. The rearrangement joins TRBV7-9 to TRBJ2-2; D is uncertain. CDR3 length equals 14 residues. The germline CDR1 and CDR2 sequences are SEHNR and FQNEAQ (reference sequence). CDR3 sequence reads: CSSSLNRVTGELFF. The CDR3 coding sequence is TGTTCCAGCAGCTTAAATCGGGTCACCGGGGAGCTGTTTTTT.

The chain joins TRBV19 to TRBJ1-1; D gene ambiguous. Per the germline V gene, CDR1 is LNHDA and CDR2 is SQIVND (reference sequence). The length of the CDR3 is 12 residues. With 3 bases removed from V and 4 bases from J, the gap between germline ends came to 6 bases. The CDR3 DNA reads TGTGCCAGTAGTATCGGGTTCACTGAAGCTTTCTTT. The encoded protein is CASSIGFTEAFF.

V is TRBV25-1 and J is TRBJ2-3; 8 bases align to TRBD1. CDR3 length equals 13 residues. With V trimmed by 6 bases and J by 2 bases, 1 base remained unmatched. Germline V gene lookup returns CDR1 MGHDK and CDR2 SYGVNS. This chain's CDR3 is CASRDRVTDTQYF. DNA for the CDR3: TGTGCCAGCAGGGACAGGGTCACAGATACGCAGTATTTT.

The chain carries TRBV9 and TRBJ2-1, with TRBD2 matching over 10 bases. Germline CDR1 SGDLS, CDR2 YYNGEE. With V trimmed by 4 bases and J by 7 bases, 8 bases remained unmatched. There are 15 residues in the CDR3. The CDR3 reads CASSPSGRAINEQFF. DNA of the CDR3: TGTGCCAGCAGCCCGAGCGGGAGGGCCATTAATGAGCAGTTCTTC. Combining the CDR3 with reference TRBV9 and TRBJ2-1 gives the whole variable domain DSGVTQTPKHLITATGQRVTLRCSPRSGDLSVYWYQQSLDQGLQFLIQYYNGEERAKGNILERFSAQQFPDLHSELNLSSLELGDSALYFCASSPSGRAINEQFFGPGTRLTVL.

About this clone: Within the sample, other DNA sequences also encode this same CDR3. The rearrangement joins TRBV2 to TRBJ1-1, with 8 bases matching TRBD1. Trimming took 4 bases from V and 5 from J; bases not matched to a gene: 0. The CDR3 spans 12 residues. Germline V gives CDR1 SNHLY, CDR2 FYNNEI. The CDR3: CASSGQGTEAFF. As DNA, the CDR3 is TGTGCCAGCAGTGGACAGGGGACTGAAGCTTTCTTT.